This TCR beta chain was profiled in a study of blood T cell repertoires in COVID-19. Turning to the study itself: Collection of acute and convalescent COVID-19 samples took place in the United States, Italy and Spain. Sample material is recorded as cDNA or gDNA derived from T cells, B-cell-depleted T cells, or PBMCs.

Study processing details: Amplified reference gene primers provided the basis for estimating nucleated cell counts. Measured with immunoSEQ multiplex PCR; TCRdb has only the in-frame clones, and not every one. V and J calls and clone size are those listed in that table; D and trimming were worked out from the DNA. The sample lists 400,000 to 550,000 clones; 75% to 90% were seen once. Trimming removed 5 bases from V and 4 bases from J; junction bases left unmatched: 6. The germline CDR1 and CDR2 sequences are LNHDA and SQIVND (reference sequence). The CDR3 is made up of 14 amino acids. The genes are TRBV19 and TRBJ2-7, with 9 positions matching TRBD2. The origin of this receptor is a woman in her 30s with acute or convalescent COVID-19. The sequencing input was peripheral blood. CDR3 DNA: TGTGCCAGTAGTGCGGTAGCGGGGGAGTACGAGCAGTACTTC. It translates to CASSAVAGEYEQYF.